A single sample is the source of the 5 T cell receptor beta chains below, sequenced in a study of Ad26.COV2.S vaccination and SARS-CoV-2 variants. Regarding treatment: about 20 received Ad26.COV2.S at low or high dose, single or two shots; roughly five received placebo; per-sample allocation not given. Day 63 after the first injection of vaccine or placebo was the sampling time. The table came from immunoSEQ multiplex PCR; TCRdb's copy has only in-frame clones and leaves some out. The sample shows over 400,000 clones, around 91% of them seen only once. Sequencing was performed on peripheral blood, taken in a trial of Ad26.COV2.S vaccine versus placebo. The receptors originated from a person aged 18-60 years who received the Ad26.COV2.S COVID-19 vaccine or a placebo.

The chain recombines TRBV9 with TRBJ2-3; D may match TRBD1 or TRBD2 (5 bases each). Trimming shortened V by 4 bases and J by 6 bases, and 15 bases separated the two germline ends. The CDR3 is 14 residues long. The germline V gene encodes CDR1 SGDLS and CDR2 YYNGEE. The CDR3 coding sequence is TGTGCCAGCAGCCCCACGGGGCGCAAGGATACGCAGTATTTT. Protein: CASSPTGRKDTQYF.

The genes are TRBV5-8 and TRBJ2-7, with D perhaps TRBD1 (6 bases). The V gene lost 0 bases and the J gene lost 2 bases, with 9 bases spanning the gap. The CDR3 runs 14 residues. Germline V CDR1 and CDR2: SGHTS, YDEGEE. CDR3 loop: CASSLGPGAYEQYF. The CDR3 DNA is TGTGCCAGCAGCTTGGGTCCAGGGGCCTACGAGCAGTACTTC.

V gene TRBV30 combines with J gene TRBJ1-2; 10 nucleotides line up with TRBD1. Germline V gene lookup returns CDR1 GTSNPN and CDR2 SVGIG (reference sequence). V trimming: 4 bases; J trimming: 8 bases; junction bases outside the gene matches: 7. This CDR3 contains 13 residues. The CDR3 reads CAWTMGQGHGYTF. In DNA form, the CDR3 reads TGTGCCTGGACTATGGGACAGGGGCACGGCTACACCTTC.

The chain uses TRBV3-1 (or the pseudogene TRBV3-2) and TRBJ2-5; tentatively, D is TRBD1 (6 bases). In germline, CDR1 is LGHDT, CDR2 YNNKEL (reference sequence). Between the trimmed V and J ends, which lost 0 bases and 1 base, there was a span of 15 bases. This CDR3 region has 17 residues. The CDR3 loop is CASSQEGTRQIQETQYF. CDR3 nucleotide sequence: TGTGCCAGCAGCCAAGAAGGGACACGGCAAATCCAAGAGACCCAGTACTTC.

The rearrangement joins TRBV4-3 to TRBJ2-7; 7 positions agree with TRBD2. With 0 bases clipped from V and 3 bases from J, the junction kept 5 bases outside the gene matches. CDR3 length: 15 amino acids. The germline V gene has CDR1 LGHNA and CDR2 YSLEER. The CDR3, as DNA: TGCGCCAGCAGCCAAGATCTAGCGGCACTCTACGAGCAGTACTTC. It codes for CASSQDLAALYEQYF.